This T cell receptor beta chain came from a study of blood T cell repertoires in COVID-19. For the study at large: Donors in the United States, Italy and Spain gave samples during acute or convalescent COVID-19. PBMCs, B-cell-depleted T cells, or T cells were the source of the cDNA or gDNA that made up the material.

The V and J ends lost 4 bases and 5 bases, in that order; junction bases with no gene match: 4. The CDR3 has 14 amino acids. CDR1 is SNHLY, CDR2 FYNNEI, per germline. This clone was observed once. As processed by the authors: Amplification of reference gene primers was used by the study to estimate nucleated cell counts. Generated by immunoSEQ multiplex PCR, the TCRdb table keeps only in-frame clones and is missing some. V and J calls and clone size are those listed in that table; D and trimming were worked out from the DNA. The profile covers around 250,000 clones, with around 80% appearing a single time and approximately 5% taken by the ten largest. Exposed enrollees encountered a COVID-19 case at some point within 2 weeks before study entry.

This TCR derives from a man in his forties who had been exposed to COVID-19. The sequencing sample was made of PBMCs or T cells enriched from blood (not recorded which). V gene TRBV2 combines with J gene TRBJ2-1; TRBD1 aligns across 8 bases. CDR3: CASSGTGNHNEQFF. CDR3 bases: TGTGCCAGCAGTGGGACAGGGAACCACAATGAGCAGTTCTTC.